These 24 T cell receptor beta chains originate from one sample sequenced in a study of Ad26.COV2.S vaccination and SARS-CoV-2 variants. Some clones are missing from TCRdb's copy, which holds only in-frame ones; the method was immunoSEQ multiplex PCR. The sample yields some 190,000 clones, roughly 87% seen once. The material sequenced was peripheral blood, taken after recovery from COVID-19. The receptors here all came from a human donor who had recovered from COVID-19.

J is TRBJ1-4 and V is TRBV6-1; D is unclear. The CDR3 is 15 residues long. Germline V gene lookup returns CDR1 MNHNS and CDR2 SASEGT. V gave up 3 bases and J gave up 2 bases, with 10 bases separating them. The CDR3 nucleotides read TGTGCCAGCAGTGACGTACTGGGGACTAATGAAAAACTGTTTTTT. It codes for CASSDVLGTNEKLFF.

V is TRBV24-1 and J is TRBJ2-7; weak D call: TRBD1 (7 bases). The V gene lost 5 bases and the J gene lost 6 bases, with 19 bases spanning the gap. This CDR3 has 15 residues. In germline, CDR1 is KGHDR, CDR2 SFDVKD. For the CDR3, the DNA is TGTGCCACCAGTGCCCCGGGTAACAGGGGAGGCGAGCAGTACTTC. Protein product: CATSAPGNRGGEQYF.

V is TRBV24-1 and J is TRBJ2-3; D may be TRBD2 (6 bases). V was shortened by 3 bases and J by 0 bases, with 12 bases between the two germline ends. CDR1 is KGHDR and CDR2 is SFDVKD in the germline V gene. This CDR3 has 16 residues. DNA of the CDR3: TGTGCCACCAGTGATCGGGACTCCTCTAGCACAGATACGCAGTATTTT. Translating gives CATSDRDSSSTDTQYF.

This chain uses TRBV5-1 with TRBJ1-6, with 9 bases lining up with TRBD1. The CDR3 loop spans 17 amino acids. V gave up 0 bases and J gave up 6 bases; unmatched junction bases: 7. The germline gives CDR1 SGHRS, CDR2 YFSETQ. CDR3 sequence reads: CASSLAPVGQGNSPLHF. Written as DNA, the CDR3 is TGCGCCAGCAGCTTGGCCCCCGTGGGACAGGGTAATTCACCCCTCCACTTT.

This chain connects TRBV18 to TRBJ1-5; TRBD1 might be the D (5 bases). The V gene's germline CDR1 is KGHSH and CDR2 LQKENI. V lost 4 bases to trimming and J lost 0 bases, with 7 bases between them. This CDR3 region has 14 residues. CDR3 residues: CASSLRVSNQPQHF. DNA for the CDR3: TGTGCCAGCTCACTCAGGGTTAGCAATCAGCCCCAGCATTTT.

This rearrangement joins TRBV28 to TRBJ1-6; D is ambiguous. The CDR3 runs 12 residues. Trimming removed 3 bases at V and 9 bases at J, with 6 bases between. From germline, CDR1 is MDHEN and CDR2 SYDVKM. The CDR3 nucleotides are TGTGCCAGCAGTTTTTGGGGTTCACCCCTCCACTTT. This encodes CASSFWGSPLHF.

The CDR3 reads CASSLTGGPEAFF. As DNA, the CDR3 is TGTGCCAGCAGTTTGACAGGGGGCCCTGAAGCTTTCTTT. J is TRBJ1-1 and V is TRBV6-5, with 10 positions matching TRBD1. CDR3 length: 13 residues. Germline loops: CDR1 MNHEY, CDR2 SVGAGI. Trimming took 4 bases from V and 6 from J; bases not matched to a gene: 2.

The chain links TRBV2 to TRBJ2-2; D is possibly TRBD2 (6 bases). The germline gives CDR1 SNHLY, CDR2 FYNNEI. The CDR3 is 14 amino acids. The V and J ends lost 8 bases and 4 bases respectively, with 14 bases between them. CDR3 coding DNA: TGTGCCAGCTCCGAGGAGGGGTTCACCGGGGAGCTGTTTTTT. It specifies CASSEEGFTGELFF.

The gene calls are TRBV1 and TRBJ1-3; TRBD1, as called in the table, went unchecked against the DNA. TRBV1 is labeled a pseudogene. The CDR3 sequence is 18 residues long. Written as DNA, the CDR3 is TGCACCAGCAGCCAAGATGGGGTCTCGGGACAATCTGGAAACACCATATATTTT. This codes for CTSSQDGVSGQSGNTIYF.

V and J are TRBV7-9 and TRBJ2-7; the match to TRBD2 covers 12 bases. The CDR3 length is 17 residues. After removal of 5 bases from V and 0 bases from J, the junction contained 8 bases not matched to a gene. The germline V gene encodes CDR1 SEHNR and CDR2 FQNEAQ (reference sequence). The CDR3 reads CASSPRGTSGSSYEQYF. For the CDR3, the DNA is TGTGCCAGCAGCCCCCGAGGGACTAGCGGGTCCTCCTACGAGCAGTACTTC.

This chain links TRBV10-2 with TRBJ2-2, with TRBD2 matching 10 bases. J lost 6 bases, V lost 4 bases, and 5 bases had no gene match. The CDR3 sequence is 15 residues long. Looked up from germline, CDR1 is WSHSY and CDR2 is SAAADI. The DNA for the CDR3 is TGCGCCAGCAGTGCATCGGGACTAGCGTCCGGGGAGCTGTTTTTT. Protein sequence: CASSASGLASGELFF.

The chain couples TRBV15 to TRBJ2-1; 8 nucleotides match TRBD2. V lost 3 bases and J lost 2; bases outside the gene matches: 6. The CDR3 covers 16 residues. From germline, CDR1 is LNHNV and CDR2 YYDKDF (reference sequence). The chain's CDR3 is CATSSLRGGAYNEQFF. CDR3 sequence (DNA): TGTGCCACCAGCAGCCTCCGGGGGGGAGCCTACAATGAGCAGTTCTTC.

This chain links TRBV7-2 with TRBJ2-1, with D possibly TRBD2 on 6 matching bases. This CDR3 has 14 amino acids. CDR1 and CDR2 (germline): SGHTA, FQGNSA. V was clipped by 5 bases and J by 5 bases, with 13 bases between them. CDR3 DNA sequence: TGTGCCAGCAGCCCCTGGACTATTAACAATGAGCAGTTCTTC. Translating it yields CASSPWTINNEQFF.

This clone was recorded a few times. V gene TRBV25-1 combines with J gene TRBJ1-6, with D maybe TRBD1 (5 bases). V was pared by 3 bases and J by 5 bases, with 20 bases between. Germline assignment: CDR1 MGHDK and CDR2 SYGVNS. This CDR3 spans 18 amino acids. CDR3 sequence (DNA): TGTGCCAGCAGTGACCCCATGGGCGTGGGGCAGCATAATTCACCCCTCCACTTT. It encodes CASSDPMGVGQHNSPLHF.

The V and J genes are TRBV2 and TRBJ2-3; 12 bases map to TRBD2. This CDR3 region has 16 residues. Trimming took 7 bases from V and 2 from J; bases not matched to a gene: 7. From germline, CDR1 is SNHLY and CDR2 FYNNEI. The CDR3 sequence is CASTRLAGADTDTQYF. The CDR3 coding sequence is TGTGCCAGCACCAGACTAGCGGGGGCCGACACAGATACGCAGTATTTT.

The chain couples TRBV9 to TRBJ1-1, with D possibly matching TRBD1 (6 bases). There are 15 residues in the CDR3. Germline loops: CDR1 SGDLS, CDR2 YYNGEE. V lost 0 bases and J lost 5, with 14 bases in between. The CDR3 DNA is TGTGCCAGCAGCGTAGCAGGGGATTTTCGAACTGAAGCTTTCTTT. As protein: CASSVAGDFRTEAFF.

V is TRBV19 and J is TRBJ2-3; D is unclear. Trimming took off 8 bases at V and 0 bases at J, with 21 bases between the two ends. Germline loops: CDR1 LNHDA, CDR2 SQIVND (reference sequence). The CDR3 length is 17 residues. The chain's CDR3 is CASDSGGRKTSTDTQYF. CDR3 bases: TGTGCCAGTGATTCGGGCGGCCGAAAAACTAGCACAGATACGCAGTATTTT.

This sequence joins TRBV5-5 and TRBJ1-1, with D tentatively TRBD1 (6 bases). Per germline, CDR1 SGHKS and CDR2 YYEKEE (reference sequence). This CDR3 spans 14 amino acids. With 0 bases removed from V and 3 bases from J, the gap between germline ends came to 9 bases. The CDR3 DNA is TGTGCCAGCAGCTTGGACCAGGGGTACACTGAAGCTTTCTTT. Protein product: CASSLDQGYTEAFF.

This chain uses TRBV6-2 or TRBV6-3 with TRBJ1-1; D is perhaps TRBD1 (5 bases). Germline V gene data show CDR1 as MNHEY and CDR2 as SVGEGT. This CDR3 region has 18 residues. V was trimmed by 4 bases and J by 2 bases, leaving 23 bases between them. CDR3 loop: CASSLGSKGRFSNTEAFF. In nucleotides, the CDR3 is TGTGCCAGCAGTTTAGGAAGCAAGGGGCGGTTCTCTAACACTGAAGCTTTCTTT.

The rearrangement joins TRBV9 to TRBJ2-5; D call uncertain. V lost 0 bases and J 5 bases, leaving 11 bases between the germline ends. The length of the CDR3 is 14 residues. The germline gives CDR1 SGDLS, CDR2 YYNGEE. The CDR3 nucleotides are TGTGCCAGCAGCGTAGCTACTATGTGGGAGACCCAGTACTTC. It specifies CASSVATMWETQYF.

V is TRBV19 and J is TRBJ1-2, with D possibly TRBD1 on 6 matching bases. The germline V gene has CDR1 LNHDA and CDR2 SQIVND (reference sequence). V was trimmed by 8 bases and J by 4 bases, leaving 11 bases between them. The CDR3 is 12 amino acids. The DNA for the CDR3 is TGTGCCAGTGCTGACAGGCTCTATGGCTACACCTTC. Translating gives CASADRLYGYTF.

The gene calls are TRBV9 and TRBJ2-7; 9 bases are shared with TRBD1. Germline V gives CDR1 SGDLS, CDR2 YYNGEE. V shed 0 bases, J shed 3 bases, and the junction held 4 bases outside the gene matches. CDR3 size: 15 residues. CDR3 sequence reads: CASSVGGTGNYEQYF. In DNA, the CDR3 is TGTGCCAGCAGCGTAGGAGGGACAGGGAACTACGAGCAGTACTTC.

The chain recombines TRBV10-3 with TRBJ1-1, with 8 positions matching TRBD1. Germline assignment: CDR1 ENHRY and CDR2 SYGVKD. This CDR3 has 14 amino acids. After removal of 11 bases from V and 3 bases from J, the junction contained 11 bases not matched to a gene. The CDR3 coding sequence is TGTGCCGTCCGGACCCCGACAGGGGACACTGAAGCTTTCTTT. Translation gives CAVRTPTGDTEAFF.

This chain joins TRBV2 and TRBJ2-1; D call uncertain. Germline CDR1 SNHLY, CDR2 FYNNEI. CDR3 size: 14 residues. V was cut by 3 bases and J by 4 bases, with 10 bases left in between. The CDR3 loop is CASSEGSAYNEQFF. For the CDR3, the DNA is TGTGCCAGCAGTGAGGGTTCAGCGTACAATGAGCAGTTCTTC. The variable domain in full, completed from reference TRBV2 and TRBJ2-1, reads EPEVTQTPSHQVTQMGQEVILRCVPISNHLYFYWYRQILGQKVEFLVSFYNNEISEKSEIFDDQFSVERPDGSNFTLKIRSTKLEDSAMYFCASSEGSAYNEQFFGPGTRLTVL.